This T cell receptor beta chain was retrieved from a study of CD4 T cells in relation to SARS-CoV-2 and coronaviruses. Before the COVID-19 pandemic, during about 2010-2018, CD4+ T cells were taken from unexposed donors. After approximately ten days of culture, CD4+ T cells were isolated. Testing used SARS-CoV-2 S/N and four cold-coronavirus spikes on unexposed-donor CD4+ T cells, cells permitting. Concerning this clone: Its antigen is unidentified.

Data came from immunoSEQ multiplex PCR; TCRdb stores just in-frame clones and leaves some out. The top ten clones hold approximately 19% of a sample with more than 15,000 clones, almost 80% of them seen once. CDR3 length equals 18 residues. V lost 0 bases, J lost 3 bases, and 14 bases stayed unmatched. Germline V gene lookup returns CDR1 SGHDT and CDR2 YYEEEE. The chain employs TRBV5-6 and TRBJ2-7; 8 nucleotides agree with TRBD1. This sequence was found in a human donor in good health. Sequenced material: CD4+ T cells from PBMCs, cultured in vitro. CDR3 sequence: CASSLGDRLNPSFYEQYF. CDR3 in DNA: TGTGCCAGCAGCTTGGGGGACAGGCTTAATCCCTCTTTCTACGAGCAGTACTTC.